A single sample is the source of the 24 T cell receptor beta chains below, sequenced in a study of shared clonotypes between healthy human individuals (dated by TCRdb to between 2020 and 2021). The library was produced with the immunoSEQ multiplex PCR assay. Not all clones reach the TCRdb copy of this immuneACCESS table, which keeps in-frame sequences only. Checked studies attribute under half of the gap to unresolved V genes and leave the rest unexplained. The sample has 2 million or so clones on record, less than 95% of them singletons. The ten largest clones represent more than 0.95% of the sample. CD8 naive samples were obtained by positive selection for CCR7 among CD45RO-negative cells, yielding a CD45RA+CCR7+ population from which TemRA cells were excluded. Material: naive CD8+ T cells sorted from blood. Read against the paper, the sample's cell subset or site label means: CD45RA+CCR7+. The receptors shown here come from a man aged 18-30 years in good health.

The chain has TRBV10-1 and TRBJ2-2; TRBD2 might be the D (6 bases). The CDR3 is 15 residues long. Looked up from germline, CDR1 is WNHNN and CDR2 is SYGVQD (reference sequence). Trimming left V 5 bases short and J 4 bases short, with 14 bases between. The DNA for the CDR3 is TGCGCCAGCAGTCCCGGGACTCAGGGCACCGGGGAGCTGTTTTTT. Protein sequence: CASSPGTQGTGELFF.

This sequence joins TRBV27 and TRBJ1-1; D gene uncertain. Germline values: CDR1 MNHEY, CDR2 SMNVEV (reference sequence). The CDR3 totals 13 residues. The V gene lost 2 bases and the J gene lost 6 bases, with 10 bases spanning the gap. CDR3 in amino acids: CASSLIARAEAFF. CDR3 in DNA: TGTGCCAGCAGTTTAATTGCGAGGGCTGAAGCTTTCTTT.

As to this clone: Within the sample, other DNA sequences also encode this same CDR3. The chain employs TRBV5-4 and TRBJ1-6, with D maybe TRBD1 (6 bases). Trimming took off 2 bases at V and 7 bases at J, with 10 bases between the two ends. Germline lookup yields CDR1 SGHNT and CDR2 YYREEE (reference sequence). This CDR3 is 14 amino acids long. CDR3 nucleotide sequence: TGTGCCAGCAGCTTCAGGGGAGGCAATTCACCCCTCCACTTT. This translates into CASSFRGGNSPLHF.

The rearrangement uses TRBV7-2 and TRBJ1-2; tentatively, D is TRBD1 (5 bases). CDR3 size: 15 residues. Germline values: CDR1 SGHTA, CDR2 FQGNSA. V was shortened by 7 bases and J by 9 bases, with 24 bases between the two germline ends. For the CDR3, the DNA is TGTGCCAGCATCCCGTTTACGGATACGGGACTGAGCTACACCTTC. It is translated as CASIPFTDTGLSYTF.

The chain carries TRBV6-1 and TRBJ2-7; D uncertain. Trimming stripped 5 bases from V and 5 bases from J, with 10 bases between. The CDR3 loop spans 12 amino acids. From germline, CDR1 is MNHNS and CDR2 SASEGT. The CDR3 DNA follows: TGTGCCAGCAGTTATGGCTCTAACGAGCAGTACTTC. As protein: CASSYGSNEQYF.

The chain links TRBV6-1 to TRBJ1-1; 10 nucleotides match TRBD1. CDR1 MNHNS and CDR2 SASEGT come from the germline V gene. The CDR3 extends over 18 amino acids. With V trimmed by 0 bases and J by 1 base, 8 bases remained unmatched. The CDR3 DNA reads TGTGCCAGCAGTGAAGCCTGGGAGACAGGGGGCCCGAACACTGAAGCTTTCTTT. This translates into CASSEAWETGGPNTEAFF.

V and J are TRBV5-4 and TRBJ2-4; either TRBD1 or TRBD2 may supply D (5 bases each). Germline V gene data show CDR1 as SGHNT and CDR2 as YYREEE (reference sequence). V was trimmed by 4 bases and J by 7 bases, leaving 15 bases between them. The length of the CDR3 is 14 residues. CDR3 protein: CASSNTGTQNIQYF. The CDR3 coding sequence is TGTGCCAGCAGCAATACCGGGACCCAGAACATTCAGTACTTC.

This chain links TRBV9 with TRBJ1-3, with D perhaps matching TRBD1 (5 bases). Germline loops: CDR1 SGDLS, CDR2 YYNGEE. Trimming shortened V by 3 bases and J by 2 bases, and 12 bases separated the two germline ends. The length of the CDR3 is 15 residues. CDR3 bases: TGTGCCAGCAGCGCCGACGACAGTACTGGAAACACCATATATTTT. Amino acids: CASSADDSTGNTIYF.

This clone showed up just a few times. One junction end disagrees with the germline gene, perhaps due to a read error. The rearrangement joins TRBV7-7 to TRBJ2-2; 8 bases fit TRBD2. The germline V gene encodes CDR1 SSHAT and CDR2 FNYEAQ (reference sequence). The CDR3 is 18 residues long. CDR3 amino acids: CASSLGASGSSNTGELFF. As DNA, the CDR3 is TGTGCTAGCAGCCTAGGGGCTAGCGGGTCCTCGAACACCGGGGAGCTGTTTTTT.

As concerns this clone: The sample contains more than one DNA sequence encoding this CDR3. The CDR3 DNA follows: TGTGCCAGCAGCTTAGGGCAGGGGATTACCTACGAGCAGTACTTC. Residues: CASSLGQGITYEQYF. The rearrangement joins TRBV7-9 to TRBJ2-7; tentative D call: TRBD1 (6 bases). Germline V gene sequence: CDR1 SEHNR, CDR2 FQNEAQ (reference sequence). The ends were cut back, 1 base at V and 2 bases at J, with 12 bases in the middle. CDR3 length equals 15 residues.

A note on this clone: Sequence at one end of the junction differs from germline and may be a read error. This chain connects TRBV10-2 to TRBJ2-1, with a weak D call TRBD2 (6 bases). CDR3 length: 11 amino acids. CDR1 WSHSY and CDR2 SAAADI come from the germline V gene. This CDR3 reads CASSGGESVVF. CDR3 bases: TGCGCCAGCAGTGGGGGGGAGAGCGTTGTCTTC.

This clone was seen more than once but under ten times. Other DNA sequences in this sample translate to the same CDR3. This rearrangement joins TRBV28 to TRBJ2-7; no definite D call. Trimming removed 1 base at V and 2 bases at J, with 3 bases between. This CDR3 is 12 amino acids long. Germline V CDR1 and CDR2: MDHEN, SYDVKM. The CDR3 DNA reads TGTGCCAGCAGTTTATCGCCCTACGAGCAGTACTTC. Residues: CASSLSPYEQYF.

This chain connects TRBV7-2 to TRBJ2-1, with a tentative D call TRBD1 (6 bases). Per the germline V gene, CDR1 is SGHTA and CDR2 is FQGNSA. The CDR3 runs to 11 residues. Trimming cost V 5 bases and J 14 bases, with 13 bases left between them. In nucleotides, the CDR3 is TGTGCCAGCAGCCTGACAGGTATTGAGTTCTTC. Translation: CASSLTGIEFF.

This clone was detected only once. This sample also contains other DNA sequences that code for the same CDR3. DNA of the CDR3: TGTGCCAGCAGCGGGACTAGCGGGGGCTACGAGCAGTACTTC. Amino acids: CASSGTSGGYEQYF. V is TRBV27 and J is TRBJ2-7, with 14 bases fitting TRBD2. J gave up 3 bases and V 6 bases, and 1 base lay outside the gene matches. The CDR3 has 14 amino acids. Germline assignment: CDR1 MNHEY and CDR2 SMNVEV (reference sequence).

This chain links TRBV6-5 with TRBJ2-3, with D possibly being TRBD1 or TRBD2 (5 bases each). This CDR3 spans 15 amino acids. V lost 5 bases and J lost 3, with 15 bases in between. Germline loops: CDR1 MNHEY, CDR2 SVGAGI. DNA for the CDR3: TGTGCCAGCAGTCCTCCTCGGGACGTTACAGATACGCAGTATTTT. This encodes CASSPPRDVTDTQYF.

The chain is built from TRBV2 and TRBJ2-7; 9 positions agree with TRBD2. In germline, CDR1 is SNHLY, CDR2 FYNNEI. The ends lost 7 bases at V and 2 bases at J; junction bases unmatched: 9. This CDR3 is 15 amino acids long. For the CDR3, the DNA is TGTGCCAGCATTTTTACGCGGGAGGGCCCCTACGAGCAGTACTTC. Its translation: CASIFTREGPYEQYF.

The gene calls are TRBV4-2 and TRBJ2-7, with D perhaps matching TRBD1 (6 bases). The germline CDR1 and CDR2 sequences are LGHNA and YNFKEQ. This CDR3 has 18 residues. V was trimmed by 1 base and J by 4 bases, leaving 23 bases between them. The CDR3 bases are TGTGCCAGCAGCCAAGGTCACAGGGCGGAATTAAATGCTTACGAGCAGTACTTC. Translating it yields CASSQGHRAELNAYEQYF.

CDR3 in DNA: TGTGCCAGCAGCGGAGGGAACCCCTACGAGCAGTACTTC. It codes for CASSGGNPYEQYF. The genes are TRBV5-4 and TRBJ2-7; possibly TRBD2 for D (6 bases). The germline CDR1 and CDR2 sequences are SGHNT and YYREEE (reference sequence). The CDR3 sequence is 13 residues long. With 4 bases removed from V and 2 bases from J, the gap between germline ends came to 10 bases.

The chain links TRBV30 to TRBJ2-5; unclear D gene. The CDR3 totals 13 residues. CDR1 GTSNPN and CDR2 SVGIG come from the germline V gene (reference sequence). V lost 2 bases and J lost 2, with 9 bases in between. The CDR3, as DNA: TGTGCCTGGAGTTTTGACACTCAAGAGACCCAGTACTTC. Translating it yields CAWSFDTQETQYF.

In regard to this clone: In the same sample, other DNA sequences code for this CDR3. The chain employs TRBV28 and TRBJ2-7; tentatively, D is TRBD1 (5 bases). V dropped 5 bases and J dropped 3 bases, with 8 bases sitting between them. The CDR3 extends over 12 amino acids. Germline lookup yields CDR1 MDHEN and CDR2 SYDVKM. CDR3 protein: CASSPQGYEQYF. The CDR3 nucleotides read TGTGCCAGCAGTCCCCAGGGCTACGAGCAGTACTTC.

The chain recombines TRBV11-2 with TRBJ2-1, with D perhaps being TRBD1 or TRBD2 (6 bases each). The CDR3 sequence is 17 residues long. Per germline, CDR1 SGHAT and CDR2 FQNNGV. Trimming pared 0 bases from V and 4 bases from J, leaving 16 bases between. CDR3 loop: CASSLDEGGEEYNEQFF. The CDR3 nucleotides are TGTGCCAGCAGCTTAGATGAGGGGGGAGAGGAGTACAATGAGCAGTTCTTC.

The V gene is TRBV7-9, the J gene TRBJ2-3; maybe TRBD1 (6 bases). Trimming cost V 5 bases and J 0 bases, with 18 bases left between them. This CDR3 spans 17 amino acids. Germline V gene lookup returns CDR1 SEHNR and CDR2 FQNEAQ (reference sequence). The CDR3 DNA reads TGTGCCAGCAGCACAACCCGGGACAAAGCTAGCACAGATACGCAGTATTTT. It is translated as CASSTTRDKASTDTQYF.

This sequence joins TRBV5-4 and TRBJ1-1; 8 bases align to TRBD1. Trimming took 4 bases from V and 1 from J; bases not matched to a gene: 3. This CDR3 has 14 amino acids. CDR1 is SGHNT and CDR2 is YYREEE in the germline V gene (reference sequence). The chain's CDR3 is CASSADRANTEAFF. Written as DNA, the CDR3 is TGTGCCAGCAGCGCGGACAGGGCGAACACTGAAGCTTTCTTT.

V gene TRBV30 combines with J gene TRBJ2-4; no reliable D call. V was trimmed by 1 base and J by 14 bases, leaving 12 bases between them. The germline CDR1 and CDR2 sequences are GTSNPN and SVGIG (reference sequence). The CDR3 is 11 amino acids. CDR3 sequence: CAWSEGNGEYF. CDR3 coding DNA: TGTGCCTGGAGTGAAGGAAACGGCGAGTACTTC.